The 9 T cell receptor beta chains below come from one sample, sequenced in a study of OX40 agonist ivuxolimab in advanced cancers. Sequenced by immunoSEQ multiplex PCR; TCRdb stores in-frame clones only, minus some. The profile covers under 80,000 clones, with 88% appearing a single time and over 0.75% taken by the ten largest. This specimen was CD4+ or CD8+ T cells sorted from blood, taken in a trial of the OX40 agonist ivuxolimab. All receptors come from an adult with an advanced solid tumor such as melanoma, head and neck, liver or kidney cancer.

The V gene is TRBV4-1, the J gene TRBJ2-7; unclear D gene. Germline CDR1 reads MGHRA; CDR2 reads YSYEKL. CDR3 size: 13 residues. V dropped 1 base and J dropped 3 bases, with 7 bases sitting between them. As DNA, the CDR3 is TGCGCCAGCAGCCAAGTTCTATTCTACGAGCAGTACTTC. Its protein product is CASSQVLFYEQYF.

Written as DNA, the CDR3 is TGTGCCAGCAGTGAGCAACCGGGACTAGCCAATGAGCAGTTCTTC. It translates to CASSEQPGLANEQFF. The J gene is TRBJ2-1, the V gene TRBV6-1, with TRBD2 identical over 9 bases. J gave up 6 bases and V 3 bases, and 6 bases lay outside the gene matches. Germline V gene sequence: CDR1 MNHNS, CDR2 SASEGT. The CDR3 contains 15 residues.

This chain links TRBV5-1 with TRBJ1-3; 9 bases are shared with TRBD1. Losses at the gene ends were 2 bases for V and 0 bases for J; bases not matched to a gene: 6. CDR3 size: 17 residues. The germline CDR1 and CDR2 sequences are SGHRS and YFSETQ. The CDR3 sequence is CASSLFRQGGSGNTIYF. In nucleotides, the CDR3 is TGCGCCAGCAGCTTATTCAGACAGGGGGGCTCTGGAAACACCATATATTTT.

The rearrangement joins TRBV29-1 to TRBJ1-2; a possible D gene is TRBD1 (5 bases). V dropped 7 bases and J dropped 8 bases, with 14 bases sitting between them. From germline, CDR1 is SQVTM and CDR2 ANQGSEA. The CDR3 sequence is 11 residues long. CDR3 sequence reads: CSARDGGGYTF. The CDR3 DNA follows: TGCAGCGCCCGGGACGGTGGGGGCTACACCTTC.

The chain couples TRBV27 to TRBJ2-1; 8 bases are shared with TRBD2. CDR3 length: 13 amino acids. The germline V gene encodes CDR1 MNHEY and CDR2 SMNVEV (reference sequence). V trimming: 0 bases; J trimming: 8 bases; junction bases outside the gene matches: 0. CDR3 coding DNA: TGTGCCAGCAGTTTATCTAGCGGGGATGAGCAGTTCTTC. Translating it yields CASSLSSGDEQFF.

The V and J genes are TRBV6-1 and TRBJ2-7, with D unclear. Trimming cost V 2 bases and J 4 bases, with 9 bases left between them. The CDR3 length is 13 residues. The germline CDR1 and CDR2 sequences are MNHNS and SASEGT. CDR3 amino acids: CASSERQGYEQYF. The CDR3 region has the DNA TGTGCCAGCAGTGAAAGACAAGGGTACGAGCAGTACTTC.

V is TRBV30 and J is TRBJ1-6, with D unresolved. The CDR3 sequence is 13 residues long. Germline V CDR1 and CDR2: GTSNPN, SVGIG (reference sequence). Trimming stripped 4 bases from V and 5 bases from J, with 9 bases between. The CDR3: CAWKARNNSPLHF. The CDR3 nucleotides are TGTGCCTGGAAGGCACGGAATAATTCACCCCTCCACTTT.

CDR3 DNA: TGTGCCAGTACCCCACGGAGGGGCGTCGGACAAGAGACCCAGTACTTC. Amino acid sequence: CASTPRRGVGQETQYF. The chain has TRBV19 and TRBJ2-5; the D gene is possibly TRBD2 (6 bases). Germline values: CDR1 LNHDA, CDR2 SQIVND (reference sequence). Trimming took off 7 bases at V and 2 bases at J, with 20 bases between the two ends. This CDR3 comprises 16 residues.

The rearrangement links TRBV19 to TRBJ2-7; D might be TRBD1 or TRBD2, each matching 5 bases. Germline V CDR1 and CDR2: LNHDA, SQIVND (reference sequence). V lost 5 bases and J lost 1, with 18 bases in between. The CDR3 spans 16 residues. Written as DNA, the CDR3 is TGTGCCAGTAGTCCCCGATCCCAGGGACGGTCCTACGAGCAGTACTTC. Translating gives CASSPRSQGRSYEQYF. Using reference TRBV19 and TRBJ2-7 for the parts outside the CDR3, the full variable domain is DGGITQSPKYLFRKEGQNVTLSCEQNLNHDAMYWYRQDPGQGLRLIYYSQIVNDFQKGDIAEGYSVSREKKESFPLTVTSAQKNPTAFYLCASSPRSQGRSYEQYFGPGTRLTVT.